This T cell receptor (beta chain) was identified during a study of CD8 T cells in ankylosing spondylitis. Study observations and caveats: Relatively scarce in peripheral blood, disease-linked clones were CD8+. Reactive arthritis synovial fluid and blood were previously reported to contain some motif variants. What seemed typical of ankylosing spondylitis blood was a TCR beta motif built from roughly 8 highly homologous variants.

With molecular barcodes, quantitative 5'-RACE was used to make the TCR beta libraries. TCRdb fed the 5' RACE reads into MiXCR, producing one record per CDR3 protein. There are about 240,000 distinct CDR3 sequences in the sample; 8.6% occur only once, and 6.8% lies in the top ten. The germline gives CDR1 LGHNA, CDR2 YSLEER. The CDR3 length is 15 residues. V gave up 4 bases and J gave up 6 bases; unmatched junction bases: 11. In this sample, this clonotype turned up many times. Antigen unknown. This sequence joins TRBV4-3 and TRBJ2-7, with 8 bases lining up with TRBD1. What was sequenced was blood, either unsorted or a sorted T cell fraction (not recorded which). The source is a male donor with ankylosing spondylitis or in good health (not recorded which). CDR3 DNA: TGCGCCAGCAGCCCTTCAGAACGGACAGGGACCGAGCAGTACTTC. Its protein product is CASSPSERTGTEQYF.